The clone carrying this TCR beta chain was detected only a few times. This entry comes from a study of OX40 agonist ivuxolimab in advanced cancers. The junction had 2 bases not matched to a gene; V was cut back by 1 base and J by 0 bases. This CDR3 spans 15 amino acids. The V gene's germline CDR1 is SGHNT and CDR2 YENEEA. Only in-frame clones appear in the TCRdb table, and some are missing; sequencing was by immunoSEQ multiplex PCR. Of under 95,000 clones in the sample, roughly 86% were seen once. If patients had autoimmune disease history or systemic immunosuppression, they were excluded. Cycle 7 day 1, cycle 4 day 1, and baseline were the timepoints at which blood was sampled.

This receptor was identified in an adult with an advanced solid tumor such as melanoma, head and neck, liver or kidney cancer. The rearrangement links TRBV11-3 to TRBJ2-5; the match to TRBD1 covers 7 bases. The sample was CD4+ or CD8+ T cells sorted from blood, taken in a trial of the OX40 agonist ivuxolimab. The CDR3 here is CASSLGGTDQETQYF. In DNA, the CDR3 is TGTGCCAGCAGCTTAGGGGGGACAGACCAAGAGACCCAGTACTTC.